This TCR beta chain stems from a study of cytomegalovirus exposure and HLA in healthy donors (dated by TCRdb to the late 2010s). In terms of the full investigation: According to an earlier analysis of a few hundred of the donors, 200 million or so T cells yielded some 110 million unique TCR beta sequences and 276 Gb of sequence data. A handful of DR-DQ haplotypes were handled as single units for association and clustering because linkage in the cohort was strong. The later analysis used no new phenotypic data to find candidate immune exposures, relying instead on TCR beta sequences and their occurrence across donors. On average, about 240,000 unique TCR beta nucleotide sequences were sequenced per donor among 398 genotyped donors of the cohort, with approximately 18% of those sequences being non-productive. Both class I and class II loci were covered by HLA typing, at four-digit resolution. In addition to the first cohort of 666 subjects, a separate validation cohort of some 120 different subjects was used. The T cell repertoires of about 700 subjects were profiled by immunosequencing and related to cytomegalovirus serostatus. The study aimed to test whether cataloging public T cell receptors could reveal signatures of past pathogen exposure. Of the 398 genotyped donors, over 70% fell in the genetic ancestry cluster associated with self-reported Caucasian donors. In a later analysis, previously published TCR beta repertoires from about 670 donors were re-analyzed and high-resolution HLA genotyping was added so that TCR occurrence patterns could be studied. High-throughput TCR immunosequencing, statistical association of individual TCRs with disease status, and machine learning were combined to predict cytomegalovirus infection status. All discovery cohort repertoires had been generated using a single sequencing platform. An early release that covered about 600 HLA-typed donors contained approximately 300 gigabases of sequencing data and 65 million to 100 million unique TCR sequences. A later genetic analysis used genome-wide SNP genotypes for about three fifths of the roughly 700 donors, treating that subset as a discovery cohort. Typing coverage differed by locus: A, B, C, DRB1 and DQB1 were typed in about 620-630 donors, DQA1 in about 560, DPA1 in nearly 610, and DPB1 in just under 480. Alongside the repertoire data, information on donor age, sex, ethnicity and CMV serostatus was compiled. To decide whether each TCR beta V gene segment behaved as functional or pseudogenic, an earlier analysis of some 580 of the donors relied on high-throughput TCR beta sequencing. The paper as a whole reports these results and caveats: According to a later analysis, most CMV-associated TCR beta chains appeared to be HLA-restricted, and the HLA associations seemed to be driven largely by CMV exposure. According to a later analysis, TCR association rates differed among HLA loci, with DRB1 alleles showing the most associated TCRs and HLA-C alleles showing the fewest. Seventeen rarely observed V segments, including chromosome 9 orphons, were excluded from the earlier analysis of about 500 of the donors because counts were too low. The authors suggested that the approach could potentially be generalized to other disease states and immunological phenotypes. Strong co-occurrence of HLA alleles, especially DR and DQ, made assigning TCR associations to individual alleles difficult. A further reported finding was that TCR beta sequences accurately predicted the HLA-A and HLA-B alleles for most subjects in the first cohort. Most TCR sequences were seen in very few donors, while some public TCRs were found in many individuals. The classifier was reported to diagnose cytomegalovirus status with high specificity and sensitivity in both the original and validation cohorts. Correlated functional status among segregating V segments might reflect linkage disequilibrium, but an unknown experimental factor could not be ruled out. The presence/absence analyses assumed that sequencing depth was roughly uniform across donors, and that assumption may not be true. In an earlier analysis of more than 450 of the donors, most TCR beta V segments were observed in productive rearrangements about 90% or about 30% of the time, broadly matching IMGT annotations. Because HLA typing was missing for some donors at each locus, association tests included only the typed subset. Some IMGT-functional V segments, including TRBV6-2 and TRBV6-3, could not be told apart with the 87-base-pair reads, so those segments were excluded. Several of the top co-occurrence clusters appeared to be linked to parvovirus B19, influenza, CMV and Epstein-Barr virus, according to a later analysis. A cluster of highly shared sequence variants was judged likely to be a technical artifact of the sequencing pipeline. A few of the identified cytomegalovirus-associated TCR beta chains were confirmed in vitro to be specific for cytomegalovirus antigens. Compared with equally common non-associated chains, HLA-associated TCR beta chains in a later analysis were more clonally expanded and had lower generation probabilities. CMV serostatus was the only immune exposure information available for the cohort. Compared with the approximately 670-donor mean, donors in an Asian-associated ancestry cluster had fewer N-insertions in productive TCRs, according to a later genetic analysis. Only TCR beta chains were sequenced in this cohort, and the absence of alpha or paired-chain data limited detectable features. In a later analysis, 16,951 TCR beta sequences were associated with specific HLA alleles at a false discovery rate of 0.05. An association between a missense DCLRE1C variant and V-gene and J-gene trimming of TCR beta chains was found in a later genetic analysis and replicated in an independent cohort. The study gave a list of 150 to 200 TCR beta chains associated with cytomegalovirus.

The cohort was made up of 500 to 850 healthy bone marrow donors. At the time of sampling, every cohort member was nominally healthy, though immune exposures that went unrecorded were likely present. The donor tested CMV seronegative and was one of the 352 seronegative cohort members. Each donor provided a peripheral blood sample, and peripheral blood mononuclear cells were used for TCR beta sequencing. Genomic DNA was extracted from the blood cell samples with the Qiagen DNeasy Blood Extraction Kit. The CDR3 starts with the cysteine, ends with the phenylalanine, and has 15 residues. Just CDR3 DNA is preserved here, 45 bases in frame from base 1. At the junction V is shortened by 3 bases and J by 4 bases, with 15 bases in between. The germline V gene yields MGHRA for CDR1 and YSYEKL for CDR2. With respect to this clone: There is no known antigen for this receptor.

The protocol used for the library was the immunoSEQ multiplex PCR assay. For the multiplex PCR, a mixture combining 60 forward primers for TCR Vbeta segments and 13 reverse primers for TCR Jbeta segments was used. The CDR3 region of rearranged TCR beta genes was amplified from genomic DNA with a multiplex PCR assay. The Illumina HiSeq System was used to sequence the amplified TCR beta libraries as 87-base-pair reads. Concerning the study's data processing: A later analysis tallied 70 million to 100 million unique TCR beta chains across the approximately 670 repertoires, and about 10 million of those chains were shared by two or more donors. A nearest-neighbor algorithm error-corrected the raw reads and collapsed the reads into unique sequences, merging closely related sequences to remove PCR and sequencing errors. Alignment of CDR3 sequences to IMGT reference sequences was used to assign V, D and J gene segments. For a sequence to be retained, at least a six-nucleotide match to both a V gene segment and a J gene segment was required. A rearrangement was called productive if the CDR3 had no stop codons and remained in frame with V and J, and every other rearrangement was called non-productive. CDR3 was defined according to IMGT convention as the region running from the second conserved V-encoded cysteine to the conserved J-encoded phenylalanine. The earlier analysis of 500 to 750 of the donors excluded any sequence lacking an unambiguous match to a single V gene segment. An earlier analysis of several hundred of the donors classified V segments as functional when productive rearrangements were above 56.7% and as segregating when the standard deviation between donors was above 5%. A statistical classification framework was built to diagnose cytomegalovirus status from the catalog of TCR beta chain sequences. V and J gene assignment, in a later analysis, came from comparing TCR nucleotide sequences with IMGT/GENE-DB human TR gene sequences. A later analysis assigned CDR3 sequences and most-parsimonious VDJ recombination scenarios with the TCRdist pipeline. In a later analysis, each TCR beta chain was defined by its CDR3 amino acid sequence together with its V-gene family, and reads lacking a unique V-gene family were excluded. In a later analysis, 450 to 600 highly shared, low-generation-probability nucleotide sequences were removed to address suspected cross-contamination and a sequencing artifact. In a later analysis, a clonal expansion index for each public chain was calculated from normalized within-repertoire ranks of inferred template counts. In a later analysis, generation probabilities were computed with a VDJ recombination model fitted to out-of-frame rearrangements, and the resulting probabilities were checked against IGoR. In a later analysis, TCR-TCR, TCR-HLA and TCR-CMV co-occurrence was scored with hypergeometric tests, and a repertoire-size bias correction was applied to TCR pairs. A later analysis estimated false discovery rates by permuting HLA or CMV assignments 20 times. In a later analysis, co-occurring TCRs were grouped using DBSCAN, with TCRdist sequence similarity added in when clustering inside HLA-allele-positive subsets. Repertoires with fewer than 30,000 or more than 120,000 public chains, plus five repertoires with anomalous nucleotide sharing, were excluded from co-occurrence clustering. Held by TCRdb, this immuneACCESS table contains in-frame sequences only and omits some clones. Under half of the omission traces to an unresolved V gene where checked; the cause of the rest is unknown. V, J and clone size reflect that table, while D and trimming were determined from the DNA. The sample table on file contains approximately 58,000 clones. Jointly, the top ten make up about 4% of the sample.

The source material was PBMCs. The chain is made from TRBV4-1 and TRBJ1-1; the D segment could be TRBD1, given 6 matching bases. This receptor was taken from a woman under 30 in good health and CMV-seronegative. CDR3 reads: CASSQPTGKTTEAFF. The bases read TGCGCCAGCAGCCAGCCAACAGGGAAGACCACTGAAGCTTTCTTT.